The 16 T cell receptor beta chains below come from one sample, sequenced in a study of OX40 agonist ivuxolimab in advanced cancers. Only in-frame clones appear in the TCRdb table, and some are missing; sequencing was by immunoSEQ multiplex PCR. The sample contains roughly 66,000 clones, roughly four fifths of which appear only once. Sequenced material: CD4+ or CD8+ T cells sorted from blood, taken in a trial of the OX40 agonist ivuxolimab. These receptors were obtained from an adult with an advanced solid tumor such as melanoma, head and neck, liver or kidney cancer.

This clone occurred a few times. The chain employs TRBV5-4 and TRBJ1-2; tentative D call: TRBD1 (6 bases). Germline V gene sequence: CDR1 SGHNT, CDR2 YYREEE (reference sequence). This CDR3 region has 13 residues. V lost 1 base to trimming and J lost 8 bases, with 12 bases between them. CDR3: CASSLMGAGGYTF. CDR3 DNA: TGTGCCAGCAGCTTGATGGGGGCGGGAGGCTACACCTTC.

The J gene is TRBJ2-3, the V gene TRBV5-1, with a possible D match to TRBD1 (6 bases). Germline V lookup: CDR1 SGHRS, CDR2 YFSETQ. The CDR3 spans 14 residues. Trimming took 4 bases from V and 2 from J, leaving 11 bases between them. The CDR3 reads CASSPGQYTDTQYF. The CDR3 DNA is TGCGCCAGCAGCCCAGGACAGTACACAGATACGCAGTATTTT.

This chain uses TRBV5-1 with TRBJ2-5; TRBD1 might be the D (5 bases). V gave up 0 bases and J gave up 3 bases, with 9 bases separating them. Germline V gene data show CDR1 as SGHRS and CDR2 as YFSETQ. This CDR3 is 14 amino acids long. The CDR3 DNA reads as TGCGCCAGCAGCTTGGGGCGACAGAAAGAGACCCAGTACTTC. As protein: CASSLGRQKETQYF.

J is TRBJ2-1 and V is TRBV18, with D possibly TRBD2 on 5 matching bases. CDR1 and CDR2 (germline): KGHSH, LQKENI. This CDR3 is 16 amino acids long. The V end was cut by 3 bases, the J end by 0 bases, with 12 bases between. CDR3 DNA: TGTGCCAGCTCACCTAATCCGGGGAGCTCCTACAATGAGCAGTTCTTC. This encodes CASSPNPGSSYNEQFF.

The chain recombines TRBV11-3 with TRBJ2-3; D is undetermined. V was clipped by 0 bases and J by 2 bases, with 12 bases between them. Per germline, CDR1 SGHNT and CDR2 YENEEA. The CDR3 has 16 residues. CDR3 protein: CASSLETGGFTDTQYF. DNA of the CDR3: TGTGCCAGCAGCTTAGAAACGGGCGGATTCACAGATACGCAGTATTTT.

The chain has TRBV15 and TRBJ2-1; 7 bases fit TRBD2. The V gene end was trimmed by 6 bases and the J gene end by 0 bases; junction bases not matched to a gene: 11. The CDR3 has 17 residues. CDR1 and CDR2 (germline): LNHNV, YYDKDF (reference sequence). This chain's CDR3 is CATRTTSDPASYNEQFF. DNA of the CDR3: TGTGCCACCAGAACTACTAGCGACCCCGCCTCCTACAATGAGCAGTTCTTC.

In DNA form, the CDR3 reads TGCGCCAGCGGACCCGGGACAGGGGTGAATGAGCAGTTCTTC. Translated, it gives CASGPGTGVNEQFF. The chain recombines TRBV5-1 with TRBJ2-1; 10 positions match TRBD1. The CDR3 is made up of 14 amino acids. Germline CDR1 and CDR2: SGHRS and YFSETQ. J was trimmed by 7 bases and V by 7 bases; bases with no gene match: 8.

The genes are TRBV18 and TRBJ2-1, with D uncertain. CDR1 and CDR2 (germline): KGHSH, LQKENI. Trimming took off 1 base at V and 4 bases at J, with 11 bases between the two ends. This CDR3 is 15 amino acids long. CDR3 protein: CASSPRPVEYNEQFF. Here the CDR3 DNA reads TGTGCCAGCTCACCACGGCCAGTGGAATACAATGAGCAGTTCTTC. The full variable domain, its missing parts supplied by reference TRBV18 and TRBJ2-1, is NAGVMQNPRHLVRRRGQEARLRCSPMKGHSHVYWYRQLPEEGLKFMVYLQKENIIDESGMPKERFSAEFPKEGPSILRIQQVVRGDSAAYFCASSPRPVEYNEQFFGPGTRLTVL.

The chain couples TRBV28 to TRBJ2-2, with 13 bases aligning to TRBD2. Germline CDR1 is MDHEN and CDR2 is SYDVKM. V trimming: 4 bases; J trimming: 7 bases; junction bases outside the gene matches: 12. The CDR3 sequence is 18 residues long. CDR3 nucleotide sequence: TGTGCCAGCAGTTCCCTCGGACTAGCGGGGGCGGCGGGCGGGGAGCTGTTTTTT. This sequence encodes CASSSLGLAGAAGGELFF.

This clone was detected only once. The J gene is TRBJ1-4, the V gene TRBV4-3, with 9 positions matching TRBD1. CDR1 LGHNA and CDR2 YSLEER come from the germline V gene. V lost 0 bases to trimming and J lost 6 bases; unmatched junction nucleotides: 8. This CDR3 region has 17 residues. The CDR3 DNA is TGCGCCAGCAGCCAAGATGCTAACAGGGGGCCTTATGAAAAACTGTTTTTT. Residues: CASSQDANRGPYEKLFF.

The gene calls are TRBV7-9 and TRBJ1-6, with D unclear. Trimming left V 5 bases short and J 5 bases short, with 13 bases between. The CDR3 totals 15 residues. CDR1 is SEHNR, CDR2 FQNEAQ, per germline (reference sequence). The CDR3 sequence: CASSLSSPDNSPLHF. The CDR3 nucleotides read TGTGCCAGCAGCCTATCCAGTCCGGATAATTCACCCCTCCACTTT.

The rearrangement links TRBV19 to TRBJ1-3; D might be TRBD1 (5 bases). Germline lookup yields CDR1 LNHDA and CDR2 SQIVND (reference sequence). There are 13 residues in the CDR3. Trimming left V 5 bases short and J 4 bases short, with 9 bases between. The DNA of the CDR3 is TGTGCCAGTAGTGCAGGGAACGGAAACACCATATATTTT. It is translated as CASSAGNGNTIYF.

The chain uses TRBV7-3 and TRBJ2-5; 9 bases align to TRBD2. CDR3 size: 15 residues. From germline, CDR1 is SGHTA and CDR2 FQGTGA. V shed 5 bases and J 5 bases; nucleotides not matched to a gene: 9. The CDR3 nucleotides are TGTGCCAGCAGCCGCGACGCGGGAGGGCTGGAGACCCAGTACTTC. Its translation: CASSRDAGGLETQYF.

This sequence joins TRBV28 and TRBJ1-2; weak D call: TRBD1 (5 bases). There are 13 residues in the CDR3. V gave up 7 bases and J gave up 3 bases, with 12 bases separating them. The germline gives CDR1 MDHEN, CDR2 SYDVKM. The CDR3 loop reads CASTLGAYYGYTF. The CDR3 bases are TGTGCCAGCACCCTCGGGGCCTACTATGGCTACACCTTC.

The gene calls are TRBV15 and TRBJ2-7; TRBD2 might be the D (5 bases). Germline V gene data show CDR1 as LNHNV and CDR2 as YYDKDF (reference sequence). Trimming removed 4 bases from V and 2 bases from J, with 15 bases in between. This CDR3 is built from 15 residues. The CDR3: CATSISGGDTYEQYF. CDR3 sequence (DNA): TGTGCCACCAGCATATCCGGAGGTGATACCTACGAGCAGTACTTC.

The rearrangement joins TRBV10-3 to TRBJ2-1; TRBD1 aligns across 9 bases. The CDR3 runs to 15 residues. Germline V CDR1 and CDR2: ENHRY, SYGVKD. Unmatched junction bases numbered 6, after V lost 2 bases and J lost 7 bases. CDR3 loop: CAISEPNRGLNEQFF. CDR3 nucleotides: TGTGCCATCAGTGAGCCAAACAGGGGGCTTAATGAGCAGTTCTTC.